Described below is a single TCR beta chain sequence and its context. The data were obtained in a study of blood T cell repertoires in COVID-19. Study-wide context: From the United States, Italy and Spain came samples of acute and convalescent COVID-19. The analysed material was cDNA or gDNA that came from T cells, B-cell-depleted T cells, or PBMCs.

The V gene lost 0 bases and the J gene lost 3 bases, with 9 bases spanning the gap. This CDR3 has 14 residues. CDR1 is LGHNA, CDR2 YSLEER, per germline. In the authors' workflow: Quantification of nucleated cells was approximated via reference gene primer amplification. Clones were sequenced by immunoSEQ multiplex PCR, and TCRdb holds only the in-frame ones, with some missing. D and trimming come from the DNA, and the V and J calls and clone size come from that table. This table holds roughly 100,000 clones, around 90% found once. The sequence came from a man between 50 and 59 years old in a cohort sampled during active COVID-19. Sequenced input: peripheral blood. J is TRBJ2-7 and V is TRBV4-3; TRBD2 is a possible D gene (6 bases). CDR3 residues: CASSQDLGGYEQYF. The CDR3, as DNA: TGCGCCAGCAGCCAAGATCTGGGAGGCTACGAGCAGTACTTC.